Presented here are 2 T cell receptor beta chains from one specimen sequenced in a study of blood T cell repertoires in COVID-19. Clones were sequenced by immunoSEQ multiplex PCR, and TCRdb holds only the in-frame ones, with some missing. The sample has roughly 200,000 clones, around 79% seen once. Material for sequencing was peripheral blood. All receptors derive from a man aged 50-59 years who had recovered from COVID-19.

The gene calls are TRBV7-9 and TRBJ2-5; 7 bases match TRBD1. This CDR3 spans 16 amino acids. Germline CDR1 SEHNR, CDR2 FQNEAQ (reference sequence). V dropped 3 bases and J dropped 2; count of bases not matched to a gene: 9. In nucleotides, the CDR3 is TGTGCCAGCAGCTTGAGCGTGTTGGACAGGCAAGAGACCCAGTACTTC. Protein sequence: CASSLSVLDRQETQYF.

This sequence joins TRBV12-3 or TRBV12-4 and TRBJ1-3; maybe TRBD1 (6 bases). The CDR3 consists of 13 residues. Trimming cost V 5 bases and J 3 bases, with 8 bases left between them. CDR3 DNA sequence: TGTGCCAGCAGTGTGGACAGTGGAAACACCATATATTTT. This sequence encodes CASSVDSGNTIYF.